Listed here are 13 T cell receptor beta chains from one sample, sequenced in a study of T-cell reconstitution after alpha-beta-depleted transplantation in children (dated by TCRdb to between 2015 and 2016). To prepare the library, PCR was applied. The sequencing machine was an Illumina HiSeq 2500. TCR library preparation used molecular barcoding, with unique molecular identifiers applied to normalize quantification of the TCRbeta repertoire. TCRdb handled the public reads itself, with Q25 trimming in fastp and clone calling in MiXCR, and kept productive beta chains. Merged by CDR3 protein, the rows form single entries marked with the most common genes and DNA. This sample has about 120,000 distinct CDR3 sequences in its table, and approximately 22% of those were observed once. The ten largest clones take up under 12% of the sample. The treatment or condition label, read with the paper, signifies: allogeneic hematopoietic cell transplantation with graft depleted of TCRalphabeta T cells and CD19 B cells.

The material was PBMCs, mostly from graft donor cells, obtained 180 days after TCRalphabeta/CD19-depleted stem cell transplant. The receptors here all came from a male patient aged 2-10 years who had a stem cell transplant for chronic granulomatous disease, so the T cells may come from the graft donor.

With regard to this clonotype: Being one base from a much bigger clone, this may be a read error. The CDR3 does not close with the conserved phenylalanine or tryptophan, likely indicating a read error. This chain uses TRBV20-1 with TRBJ2-5; D ambiguous. CDR3 length: 12 residues. Germline assignment: CDR1 DFQATT and CDR2 SNEGSKA (reference sequence). The V gene lost 6 bases and the J gene lost 4 bases, with 12 bases spanning the gap. The CDR3 loop is CSASDGGETQYL. The CDR3 bases are TGCAGTGCCTCGGACGGTGGAGAGACCCAGTACCTC.

This clonotype occurred many times. V is TRBV6-4 and J is TRBJ2-3; D may be TRBD1 or TRBD2 (5 bases each). V was shortened by 2 bases and J by 8 bases, with 14 bases between the two germline ends. Germline V CDR1 and CDR2: MRHNA, SNTAGT. There are 14 residues in the CDR3. CDR3 loop: CASSDNDGTGTQYF. The CDR3 bases are TGTGCCAGCAGTGACAATGACGGGACGGGTACGCAGTATTTT.

In this sample, this clonotype turned up many times. CDR3: CASSLEPGSPETQYF. As DNA, the CDR3 is TGTGCCAGCAGTTTGGAACCGGGCTCACCAGAGACCCAGTACTTC. The chain employs TRBV6-5 and TRBJ2-5; D is ambiguous. The CDR3 runs to 15 residues. V was clipped by 4 bases and J by 4 bases, with 16 bases between them. Germline CDR1 is MNHEY and CDR2 is SVGAGI.

The chain uses TRBV3-1 and TRBJ2-1; TRBD2 agrees at 9 bases. CDR1 is LGHDT, CDR2 YNNKEL, per germline (reference sequence). The V gene end was trimmed by 0 bases and the J gene end by 0 bases; junction bases not matched to a gene: 0. The CDR3 sequence is 16 residues long. The chain's CDR3 is CASSQDSGSSYNEQFF. CDR3 nucleotides: TGTGCCAGCAGCCAAGATAGCGGGAGCTCCTACAATGAGCAGTTCTTC.

This chain uses TRBV7-2 with TRBJ1-2; TRBD1 agrees at 10 bases. The CDR3 has 15 residues. Trimming cost V 5 bases and J 4 bases; bases outside gene matches: 7. Germline values: CDR1 SGHTA, CDR2 FQGNSA. CDR3 sequence: CASSADRGPSYGYTF. The CDR3, as DNA: TGTGCCAGCAGCGCAGACAGGGGGCCAAGCTATGGCTACACCTTC.

The chain couples TRBV7-9 to TRBJ2-7; tentative D call: TRBD1 (5 bases). Germline assignment: CDR1 SEHNR and CDR2 FQNEAQ (reference sequence). This CDR3 is built from 13 residues. V was clipped by 5 bases and J by 3 bases, with 11 bases between them. The CDR3 DNA reads as TGTGCCAGCAGCACCGGACACCACTACGAGCAGTACTTC. Its translation is CASSTGHHYEQYF. Using reference TRBV7-9 and TRBJ2-7 for the parts outside the CDR3, the full variable domain is DTGVSQNPRHKITKRGQNVTFRCDPISEHNRLYWYRQTLGQGPEFLTYFQNEAQLEKSRLLSDRFSAERPKGSFSTLEIQRTEQGDSAMYLCASSTGHHYEQYFGPGTRLTVT.

This clonotype was counted between two and nine times. The chain couples TRBV29-1 to TRBJ2-5; 7 bases are a match to TRBD1. J gave up 5 bases and V 5 bases, and 5 bases lay outside the gene matches. This CDR3 is 12 amino acids long. From germline, CDR1 is SQVTM and CDR2 ANQGSEA. DNA of the CDR3: TGCAGCGTTCGGACAGGTGGGGAGACCCAGTACTTC. Protein product: CSVRTGGETQYF.

The chain carries TRBV20-1 and TRBJ2-3; 8 positions agree with TRBD2. V shed 0 bases and J 0 bases; nucleotides not matched to a gene: 8. Germline values: CDR1 DFQATT, CDR2 SNEGSKA (reference sequence). This CDR3 spans 17 amino acids. CDR3: CSARDPTGGGSTDTQYF. In nucleotides, the CDR3 is TGCAGTGCTAGAGACCCGACGGGCGGGGGGAGCACAGATACGCAGTATTTT.

This clonotype was counted at least ten times. The chain uses TRBV7-2 and TRBJ2-5; D is unclear. This CDR3 region has 11 residues. Germline values: CDR1 SGHTA, CDR2 FQGNSA. The ends were cut back, 10 bases at V and 3 bases at J, with 9 bases in the middle. CDR3 in amino acids: CAIYVKETQYF. CDR3 DNA sequence: TGTGCCATTTACGTAAAAGAGACCCAGTACTTC.

The rearrangement links TRBV29-1 to TRBJ1-2; the D gene is possibly TRBD1 (6 bases). The V and J ends lost 6 bases and 5 bases respectively, with 16 bases between them. This CDR3 is 13 amino acids long. Germline CDR1 is SQVTM and CDR2 is ANQGSEA. The CDR3 here is CSVGDTHAYGYTF. Here the CDR3 DNA reads TGCAGCGTCGGGGACACCCACGCGTATGGCTACACCTTC.

This clonotype was observed a handful of times. V gene TRBV12-3 or TRBV12-4 combines with J gene TRBJ2-1; tentative D call: TRBD1 (6 bases). V was cut by 10 bases and J by 0 bases, with 25 bases left in between. The CDR3 extends over 18 amino acids. The CDR3 loop is CATTKGVLLSYSYNEQFF. CDR3 DNA sequence: TGTGCCACCACAAAGGGGGTGCTACTATCCTACTCCTACAATGAGCAGTTCTTC.

The chain is built from TRBV29-1 and TRBJ1-1; 7 bases line up with TRBD1. The CDR3 extends over 12 amino acids. With 6 bases clipped from V and 3 bases from J, the junction kept 4 bases outside the gene matches. CDR1 SQVTM and CDR2 ANQGSEA come from the germline V gene. This CDR3 reads CSVPGQYTEAFF. CDR3 DNA: TGCAGCGTGCCGGGACAGTACACTGAAGCTTTCTTT. The variable domain in full, completed from reference TRBV29-1 and TRBJ1-1, reads SAVISQKPSRDICQRGTSLTIQCQVDSQVTMMFWYRQQPGQSLTLIATANQGSEATYESGFVIDKFPISRPNLTFSTLTVSNMSPEDSSIYLCSVPGQYTEAFFGQGTRLTVV.

This clonotype appeared many times. The chain uses TRBV20-1 and TRBJ2-7; D perhaps matches TRBD2 (5 bases). CDR3 length equals 14 residues. The V end was cut by 3 bases, the J end by 2 bases, with 14 bases between. CDR1 is DFQATT and CDR2 is SNEGSKA in the germline V gene (reference sequence). The CDR3 bases are TGCAGTGCTAGTATCGGGGTAAACCCCTACGAGCAGTACTTC. It yields the protein CSASIGVNPYEQYF.